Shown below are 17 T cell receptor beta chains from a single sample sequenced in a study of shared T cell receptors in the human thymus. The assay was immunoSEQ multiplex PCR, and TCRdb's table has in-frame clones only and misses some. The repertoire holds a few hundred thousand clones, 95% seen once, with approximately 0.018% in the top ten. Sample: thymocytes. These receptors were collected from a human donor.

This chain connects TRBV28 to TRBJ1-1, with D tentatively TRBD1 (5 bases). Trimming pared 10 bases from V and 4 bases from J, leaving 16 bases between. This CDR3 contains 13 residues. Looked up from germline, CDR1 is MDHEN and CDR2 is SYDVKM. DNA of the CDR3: TGTGCCACCAGACCCCTGGGGGTCACTGAAGCTTTCTTT. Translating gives CATRPLGVTEAFF.

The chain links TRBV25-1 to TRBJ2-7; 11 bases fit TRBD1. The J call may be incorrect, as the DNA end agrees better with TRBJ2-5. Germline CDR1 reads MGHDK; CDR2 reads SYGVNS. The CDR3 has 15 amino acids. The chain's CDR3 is CASSGGQGAQETQYF. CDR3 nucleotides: TGTGCCAGCAGTGGAGGACAGGGGGCTCAAGAGACCCAGTACTTC.

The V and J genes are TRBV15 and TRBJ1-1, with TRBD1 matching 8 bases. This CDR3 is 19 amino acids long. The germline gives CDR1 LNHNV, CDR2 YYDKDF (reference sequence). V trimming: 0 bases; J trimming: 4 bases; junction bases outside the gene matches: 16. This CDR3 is CATSRDGPYRGLSGTEAFF. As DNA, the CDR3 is TGTGCCACCAGCAGAGACGGACCTTACAGGGGGTTGAGTGGCACTGAAGCTTTCTTT.

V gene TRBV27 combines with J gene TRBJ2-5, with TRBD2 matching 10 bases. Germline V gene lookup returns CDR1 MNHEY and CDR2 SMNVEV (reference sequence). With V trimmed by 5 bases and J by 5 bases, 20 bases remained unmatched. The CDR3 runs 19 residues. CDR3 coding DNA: TGTGCCAGCAGTCGAACGGGACTAGCGAGACTTCCAAGGTCGGAGACCCAGTACTTC. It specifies CASSRTGLARLPRSETQYF.

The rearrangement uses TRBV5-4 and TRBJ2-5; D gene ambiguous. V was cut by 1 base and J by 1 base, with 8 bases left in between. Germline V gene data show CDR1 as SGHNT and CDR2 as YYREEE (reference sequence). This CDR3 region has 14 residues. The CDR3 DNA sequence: TGTGCCAGCAGCTTGTCGGGCACCCAAGAGACCCAGTACTTC. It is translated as CASSLSGTQETQYF.

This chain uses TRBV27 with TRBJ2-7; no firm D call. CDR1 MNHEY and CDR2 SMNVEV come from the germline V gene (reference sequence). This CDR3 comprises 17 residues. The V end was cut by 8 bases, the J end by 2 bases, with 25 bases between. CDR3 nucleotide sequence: TGTGCCAGCCAACCGTTGCCCCCTACGGGTCTCCCCTACGAGCAGTACTTC. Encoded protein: CASQPLPPTGLPYEQYF.

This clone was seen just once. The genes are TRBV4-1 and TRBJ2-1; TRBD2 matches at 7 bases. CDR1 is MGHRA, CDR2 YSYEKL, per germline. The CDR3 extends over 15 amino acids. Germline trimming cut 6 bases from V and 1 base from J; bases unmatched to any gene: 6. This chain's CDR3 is CASRPKRGSYNEQFF. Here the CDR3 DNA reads TGCGCCAGCAGACCTAAGCGGGGATCCTACAATGAGCAGTTCTTC.

CDR3 in amino acids: CASSRQDLNQPQHF. In DNA, the CDR3 is TGTGCCAGCAGCAGACAGGACTTGAATCAGCCCCAGCATTTT. The J gene is TRBJ1-5, the V gene TRBV28; maybe TRBD1 (6 bases). The CDR3 consists of 14 residues. Trimming left V 6 bases short and J 4 bases short, with 13 bases between. Looked up from germline, CDR1 is MDHEN and CDR2 is SYDVKM.

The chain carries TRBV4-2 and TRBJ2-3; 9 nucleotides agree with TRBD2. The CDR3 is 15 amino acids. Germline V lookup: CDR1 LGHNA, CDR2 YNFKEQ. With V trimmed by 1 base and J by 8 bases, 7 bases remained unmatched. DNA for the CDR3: TGTGCCAGCAGCCAAGGGCGGGAGGGCCTGGGTACGCAGTATTTT. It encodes CASSQGREGLGTQYF.

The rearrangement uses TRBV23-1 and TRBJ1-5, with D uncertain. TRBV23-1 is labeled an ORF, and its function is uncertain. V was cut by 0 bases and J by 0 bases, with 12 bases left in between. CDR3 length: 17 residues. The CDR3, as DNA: TGCGCCAGCAGTCAATCCTGGGTGCCTTATAGCAATCAGCCCCAGCATTTT. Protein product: CASSQSWVPYSNQPQHF.

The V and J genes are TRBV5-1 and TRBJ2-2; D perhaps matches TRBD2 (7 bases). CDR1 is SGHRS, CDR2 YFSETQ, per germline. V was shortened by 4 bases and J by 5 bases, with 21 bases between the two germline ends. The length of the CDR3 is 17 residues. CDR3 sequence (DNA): TGCGCCAGCAGCCTACCCCGGGGGGCCTCGGAGACCGGGGAGCTGTTTTTT. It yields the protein CASSLPRGASETGELFF. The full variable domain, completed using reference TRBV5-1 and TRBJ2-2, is KAGVTQTPRYLIKTRGQQVTLSCSPISGHRSVSWYQQTPGQGLQFLFEYFSETQRNKGNFPGRFSGRQFSNSRSEMNVSTLELGDSALYLCASSLPRGASETGELFFGEGSRLTVL.

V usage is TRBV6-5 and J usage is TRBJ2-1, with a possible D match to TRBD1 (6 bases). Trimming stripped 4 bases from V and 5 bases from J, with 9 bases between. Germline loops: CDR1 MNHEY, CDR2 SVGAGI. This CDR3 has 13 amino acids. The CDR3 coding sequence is TGTGCCAGCAGTTCAAGGGGGAACAATGAGCAGTTCTTC. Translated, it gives CASSSRGNNEQFF.

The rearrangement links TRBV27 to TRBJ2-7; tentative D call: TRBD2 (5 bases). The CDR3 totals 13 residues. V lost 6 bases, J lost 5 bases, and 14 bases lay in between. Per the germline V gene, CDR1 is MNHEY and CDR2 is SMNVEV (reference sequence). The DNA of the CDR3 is TGTGCCAGCAGCCACGACGGGGTCCACGAGCAGTACTTC. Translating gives CASSHDGVHEQYF.

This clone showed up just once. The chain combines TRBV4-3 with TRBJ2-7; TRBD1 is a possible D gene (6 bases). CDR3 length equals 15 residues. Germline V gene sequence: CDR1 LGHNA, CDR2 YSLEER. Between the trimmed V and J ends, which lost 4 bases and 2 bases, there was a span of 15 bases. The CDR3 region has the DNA TGCGCCAGCAGCCTTTCGGGACAAGGGCCCTACGAGCAGTACTTC. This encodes CASSLSGQGPYEQYF.

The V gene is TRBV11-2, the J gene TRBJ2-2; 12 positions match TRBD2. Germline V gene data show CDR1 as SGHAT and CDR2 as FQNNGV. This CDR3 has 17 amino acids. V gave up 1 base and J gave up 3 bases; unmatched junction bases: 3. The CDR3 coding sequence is TGTGCCAGCAGCTTAGGACTAGCGGGAGCCTACACCGGGGAGCTGTTTTTT. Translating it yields CASSLGLAGAYTGELFF. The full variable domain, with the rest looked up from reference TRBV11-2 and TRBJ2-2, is EAGVAQSPRYKIIEKRQSVAFWCNPISGHATLYWYQQILGQGPKLLIQFQNNGVVDDSQLPKDRFSAERLKGVDSTLKIQPAKLEDSAVYLCASSLGLAGAYTGELFFGEGSRLTVL.

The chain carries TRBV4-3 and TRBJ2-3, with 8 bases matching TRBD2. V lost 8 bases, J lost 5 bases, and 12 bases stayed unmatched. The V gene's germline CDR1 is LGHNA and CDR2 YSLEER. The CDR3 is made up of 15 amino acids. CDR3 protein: CASSVSGSSGDTQYF. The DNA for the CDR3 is TGCGCCAGCTCCGTGAGCGGGAGTTCCGGAGATACGCAGTATTTT.

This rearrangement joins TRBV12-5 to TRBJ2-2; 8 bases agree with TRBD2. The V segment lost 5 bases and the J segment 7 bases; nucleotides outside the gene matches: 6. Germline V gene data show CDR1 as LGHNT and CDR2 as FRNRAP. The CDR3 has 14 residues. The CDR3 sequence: CASGPGGVNGELFF. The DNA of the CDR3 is TGTGCTAGTGGTCCCGGGGGGGTGAACGGGGAGCTGTTTTTT.